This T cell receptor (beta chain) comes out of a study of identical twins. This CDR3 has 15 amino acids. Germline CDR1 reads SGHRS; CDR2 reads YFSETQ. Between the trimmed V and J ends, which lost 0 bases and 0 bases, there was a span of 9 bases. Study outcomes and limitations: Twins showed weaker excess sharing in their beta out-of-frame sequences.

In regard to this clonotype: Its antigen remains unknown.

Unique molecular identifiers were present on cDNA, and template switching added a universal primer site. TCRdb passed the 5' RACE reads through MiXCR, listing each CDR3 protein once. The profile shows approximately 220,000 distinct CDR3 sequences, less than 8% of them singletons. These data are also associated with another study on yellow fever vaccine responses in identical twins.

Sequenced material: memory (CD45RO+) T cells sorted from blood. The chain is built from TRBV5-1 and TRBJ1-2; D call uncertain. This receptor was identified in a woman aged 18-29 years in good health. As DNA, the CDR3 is TGCGCCAGCAGCTTGGGGGCAGGCCCTAACTATGGCTACACCTTC. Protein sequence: CASSLGAGPNYGYTF.